Listed here are 24 T cell receptor beta chains from one sample, sequenced in a study of T-cell reconstitution after alpha-beta-depleted transplantation in children. Unique molecular identifiers were used in preparing the TCRbeta library. TCRdb reanalysed the PCR reads using MiXCR and keeps one entry per CDR3 protein. The table has 480,000 or so distinct CDR3 sequences, about 10% seen once; the top ten hold around 2.2%. The specimen was PBMCs, collected before TCRalphabeta/CD19-depleted stem cell transplant. Source of these receptors: a child between 2 and 9 years old with inherited bone marrow failure, due to receive a stem cell transplant.

This clonotype was counted a few times. The CDR3, as DNA: TGTGCCAGCAGCATTCGGAGGACTGAAGCTTTCTTT. Residues: CASSIRRTEAFF. V is TRBV11-2 and J is TRBJ1-1; D unclear. This CDR3 spans 12 amino acids. The V end was cut by 5 bases, the J end by 5 bases, with 9 bases between. Per the germline V gene, CDR1 is SGHAT and CDR2 is FQNNGV. Supplemented by reference TRBV11-2 and TRBJ1-1, the full variable domain reads EAGVAQSPRYKIIEKRQSVAFWCNPISGHATLYWYQQILGQGPKLLIQFQNNGVVDDSQLPKDRFSAERLKGVDSTLKIQPAKLEDSAVYLCASSIRRTEAFFGQGTRLTVV.

As regards this clonotype: A much larger clone differs by one base, so this may be a read error. CDR3: CSARDGMEPRHF. As DNA, the CDR3 is TGCAGTGCTAGAGATGGGATGGAGCCCCGGCATTTT. V and J are TRBV20-1 and TRBJ1-5; D not resolved. Germline CDR1 and CDR2: DFQATT and SNEGSKA (reference sequence). The CDR3 is made up of 12 amino acids.

The V gene is TRBV5-6, the J gene TRBJ2-7; 7 bases align to TRBD2. This CDR3 has 15 amino acids. Germline CDR1 SGHDT, CDR2 YYEEEE. V trimming: 0 bases; J trimming: 1 base; junction bases outside the gene matches: 4. CDR3 coding DNA: TGTGCCAGCAGCTTGGGAGCAGCGGGATCCTACGAGCAGTACTTC. Translation: CASSLGAAGSYEQYF.

This clonotype was observed at least ten times. This chain joins TRBV12-3 or TRBV12-4 and TRBJ2-1; no clear D. V was clipped by 3 bases and J by 10 bases, with 7 bases between them. This CDR3 contains 11 residues. This CDR3 reads CASSFLGEQFF. The CDR3 nucleotides read TGTGCCAGCAGTTTTTTAGGGGAGCAGTTCTTC.

There are many counts of this clonotype. V and J are TRBV29-1 and TRBJ2-3; D possibly corresponds to TRBD2 (5 bases). This CDR3 has 13 amino acids. The V and J ends lost 3 bases and 5 bases respectively, with 12 bases between them. CDR1 is SQVTM, CDR2 ANQGSEA, per germline. The CDR3 coding sequence is TGCAGCGTTGACCCGACGGCGGGAGATACGCAGTATTTT. Translated: CSVDPTAGDTQYF.

There are many counts of this clonotype. The chain carries TRBV20-1 and TRBJ2-2; possibly TRBD2 for D (6 bases). CDR1 and CDR2 (germline): DFQATT, SNEGSKA (reference sequence). The ends were cut back, 5 bases at V and 6 bases at J, with 10 bases in the middle. The CDR3 runs to 12 residues. The DNA of the CDR3 is TGCAGTGCTGGAGGACTATCCGGGGAGCTGTTTTTT. Translated: CSAGGLSGELFF.

This clonotype was seen more than once but under ten times. The genes are TRBV9 and TRBJ2-3; D may match TRBD1 or TRBD2 (6 bases each). Germline V lookup: CDR1 SGDLS, CDR2 YYNGEE. V dropped 3 bases and J dropped 0 bases, with 14 bases sitting between them. This CDR3 comprises 16 residues. Written as DNA, the CDR3 is TGTGCCAGCAGCGCTAGGGGGGACGGAAGCACAGATACGCAGTATTTT. This gives the protein CASSARGDGSTDTQYF.

At least ten counts were recorded for this clonotype. This sequence joins TRBV10-3 and TRBJ2-1; 15 bases are a match to TRBD2. V shed 0 bases, J shed 0 bases, and the junction held 6 bases outside the gene matches. Germline V gene sequence: CDR1 ENHRY, CDR2 SYGVKD. The CDR3 spans 20 residues. The DNA for the CDR3 is TGTGCCATCAGTGAGTCTCTTGGACTAGCGGGAGGGGACTCCTACAATGAGCAGTTCTTC. It yields the protein CAISESLGLAGGDSYNEQFF.

This clonotype was seen ten or more times. The chain links TRBV21-1 to TRBJ2-5; TRBD2 reflects the table's D call only, with no check against the DNA. TRBV21-1 is shown as a pseudogene. The CDR3 runs to 17 residues. The CDR3 nucleotides read TGTGCCAGCAGCCTCCGGACTAGCGGACACTTACTCGAGACCCAGTACTTC. Its translation is CASSLRTSGHLLETQYF.

The chain combines TRBV19 with TRBJ2-7; D gene uncertain. This CDR3 is built from 13 residues. CDR1 LNHDA and CDR2 SQIVND come from the germline V gene (reference sequence). Deletions cut 3 bases from V and 0 bases from J, with 6 bases between. The CDR3 is CASSMLGSYEQYF. CDR3 coding DNA: TGTGCCAGTAGTATGCTCGGCTCCTACGAGCAGTACTTC.

This clonotype was recorded a few times. The genes are TRBV6-1 and TRBJ2-2; TRBD1 agrees at 12 bases. V lost 5 bases and J lost 6; bases outside the gene matches: 7. Germline assignment: CDR1 MNHNS and CDR2 SASEGT. The CDR3 runs 16 residues. The CDR3 nucleotides read TGTGCCAGCAGTCCGGGGACAGGGGGCGCAGCCGGGGAGCTGTTTTTT. It specifies CASSPGTGGAAGELFF.

This clonotype was found many times. DNA for the CDR3: TGTGCCAGCAGAACAGGGGCTCAAGAGACCCAGTACTTC. This sequence encodes CASRTGAQETQYF. V usage is TRBV2 and J usage is TRBJ2-5; 7 bases agree with TRBD1. The V gene's germline CDR1 is SNHLY and CDR2 FYNNEI. V was clipped by 6 bases and J by 2 bases; unmatched bases: 3. CDR3 length equals 13 residues.

CDR3 DNA: TGCAGCGTTGAAGGGAGAGAACTAGCGGGAGGGCCCTACGAGCAGTACTTC. It is translated as CSVEGRELAGGPYEQYF. The chain has TRBV29-1 and TRBJ2-7; 13 bases are shared with TRBD2. V lost 1 base and J lost 2; bases outside the gene matches: 8. The CDR3 loop spans 17 amino acids. Germline V gene lookup returns CDR1 SQVTM and CDR2 ANQGSEA.

This clonotype occurred many times. The V gene is TRBV20-1, the J gene TRBJ2-7; TRBD1 matches at 9 bases. This CDR3 is built from 13 residues. Unmatched junction bases numbered 1, after V lost 2 bases and J lost 2 bases. The V gene's germline CDR1 is DFQATT and CDR2 SNEGSKA (reference sequence). CDR3 region: CSARRQGAYEQYF. The CDR3 DNA sequence: TGCAGTGCTAGAAGACAGGGGGCCTACGAGCAGTACTTC.

This clonotype has at least ten counts. In DNA, the CDR3 is TGTGCCATCAGTGAGTCCCCACATAGCTCTGGAAACACCATATATTTT. This gives the protein CAISESPHSSGNTIYF. This chain connects TRBV10-3 to TRBJ1-3; D is unresolved. Germline CDR1 ENHRY, CDR2 SYGVKD. V dropped 0 bases and J dropped 0 bases, with 9 bases sitting between them. The CDR3 has 16 residues.

This clonotype was seen a handful of times. The chain couples TRBV28 to TRBJ2-7; perhaps TRBD2 as D (6 bases). This CDR3 has 12 amino acids. CDR1 is MDHEN, CDR2 SYDVKM, per germline. The V and J ends lost 3 bases and 6 bases respectively, with 9 bases between them. CDR3: CASSFSGGEQYF. The CDR3 DNA reads TGTGCCAGCAGTTTTTCCGGGGGCGAGCAGTACTTC.

This clonotype has at least ten counts. The V gene is TRBV27, the J gene TRBJ2-1, with D maybe TRBD2 (6 bases). The CDR3 has 17 residues. In germline, CDR1 is MNHEY, CDR2 SMNVEV (reference sequence). Trimming left V 5 bases short and J 2 bases short, with 19 bases between. The CDR3, as DNA: TGTGCCAGCAGTCACACCCTAGGGGAGGAACCCTACAATGAGCAGTTCTTC. Translated: CASSHTLGEEPYNEQFF.

This clonotype was detected a few times. The chain employs TRBV20-1 and TRBJ1-2, with D tentatively TRBD1 (5 bases). This CDR3 region has 14 residues. V was pared by 1 base and J by 4 bases, with 13 bases between. Germline V gene sequence: CDR1 DFQATT, CDR2 SNEGSKA (reference sequence). This CDR3 reads CSARGGGSPYGYTF. CDR3 DNA: TGCAGTGCTAGAGGGGGCGGATCCCCCTATGGCTACACCTTC.

The table lists this clonotype with many counts. The chain has TRBV2 and TRBJ2-2; perhaps TRBD2 as D (5 bases). Germline V gene data show CDR1 as SNHLY and CDR2 as FYNNEI. The CDR3 has 13 amino acids. V gave up 8 bases and J gave up 6 bases, with 13 bases separating them. Here the CDR3 DNA reads TGTGCCAGCGGATTGGCGGGCCCCGGGGAGCTGTTTTTT. Protein: CASGLAGPGELFF. The full variable domain, its missing parts supplied by reference TRBV2 and TRBJ2-2, is EPEVTQTPSHQVTQMGQEVILRCVPISNHLYFYWYRQILGQKVEFLVSFYNNEISEKSEIFDDQFSVERPDGSNFTLKIRSTKLEDSAMYFCASGLAGPGELFFGEGSRLTVL.

This clonotype was counted at least ten times. One end of the junction does not line up with germline, which may come from a read error. The chain combines TRBV7-9 with TRBJ2-7, with 7 bases fitting TRBD2. The germline CDR1 and CDR2 sequences are SEHNR and FQNEAQ (reference sequence). The CDR3 consists of 15 residues. The CDR3 DNA is TGTTCCAGCAGCTTAGACGGGGGGACCCAGGGCGAGCAGTACTTC. This codes for CSSSLDGGTQGEQYF.

This clonotype appeared many times. The chain employs TRBV3-1 and TRBJ2-7; D uncertain. CDR1 and CDR2 (germline): LGHDT, YNNKEL (reference sequence). The length of the CDR3 is 15 residues. Trimming took 0 bases from V and 2 from J, leaving 11 bases between them. Here the CDR3 reads CASSQEGKGTYEQYF. The CDR3 bases are TGTGCCAGCAGCCAAGAGGGAAAGGGTACCTACGAGCAGTACTTC.

This clonotype was detected ten times or more. The rearrangement joins TRBV7-2 to TRBJ1-2; a weak D match, TRBD1 (5 bases). V was clipped by 4 bases and J by 8 bases, with 14 bases between them. The CDR3 is 13 amino acids. Germline V gives CDR1 SGHTA, CDR2 FQGNSA. The CDR3 DNA follows: TGTGCCAGCAGCTCCGGGACTTCACTAGGCTACACCTTC. This sequence encodes CASSSGTSLGYTF.

This clonotype was observed many times. The rearrangement links TRBV4-3 to TRBJ2-5; 7 bases align to TRBD2. The CDR3 runs 18 residues. With V trimmed by 0 bases and J by 0 bases, 10 bases remained unmatched. Per the germline V gene, CDR1 is LGHNA and CDR2 is YSLEER. The CDR3 reads CASSQDGGSPVYQETQYF. In DNA, the CDR3 is TGCGCCAGCAGCCAAGACGGGGGGTCCCCAGTGTACCAAGAGACCCAGTACTTC.

This clonotype occurred many times. The rearrangement joins TRBV29-1 to TRBJ2-7; tentatively, D is TRBD1 or TRBD2 (5 bases each). This CDR3 has 13 amino acids. Trimming removed 4 bases at V and 1 base at J, with 11 bases between. Per germline, CDR1 SQVTM and CDR2 ANQGSEA. CDR3 DNA sequence: TGCAGCGTTGTTCAGCGGACATCCTACGAGCAGTACTTC. Amino acids: CSVVQRTSYEQYF.